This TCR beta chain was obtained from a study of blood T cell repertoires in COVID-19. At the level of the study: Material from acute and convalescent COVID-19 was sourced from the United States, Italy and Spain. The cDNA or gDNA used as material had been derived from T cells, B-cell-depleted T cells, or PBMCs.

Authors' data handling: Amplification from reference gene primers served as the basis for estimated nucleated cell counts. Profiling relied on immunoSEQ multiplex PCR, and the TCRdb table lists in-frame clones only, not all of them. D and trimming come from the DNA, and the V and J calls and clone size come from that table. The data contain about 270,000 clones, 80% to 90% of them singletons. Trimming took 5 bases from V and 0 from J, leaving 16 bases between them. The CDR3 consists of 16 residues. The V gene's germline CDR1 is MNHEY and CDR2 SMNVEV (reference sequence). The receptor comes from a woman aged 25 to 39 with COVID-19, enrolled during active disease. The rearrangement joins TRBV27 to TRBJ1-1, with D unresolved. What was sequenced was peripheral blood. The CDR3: CASSPPPAIMNTEAFF. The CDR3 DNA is TGTGCCAGCAGTCCCCCCCCAGCGATCATGAACACTGAAGCTTTCTTT.